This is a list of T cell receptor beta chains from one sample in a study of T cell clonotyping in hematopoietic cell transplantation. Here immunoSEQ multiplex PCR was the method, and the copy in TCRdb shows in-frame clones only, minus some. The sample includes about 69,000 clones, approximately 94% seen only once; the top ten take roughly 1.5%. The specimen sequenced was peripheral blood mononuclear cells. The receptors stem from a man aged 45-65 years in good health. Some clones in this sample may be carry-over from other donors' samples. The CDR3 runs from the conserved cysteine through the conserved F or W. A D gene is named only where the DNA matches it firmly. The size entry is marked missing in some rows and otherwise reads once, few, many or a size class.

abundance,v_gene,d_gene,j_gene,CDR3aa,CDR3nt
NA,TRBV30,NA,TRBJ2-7,CAWRRDYEQYF,TGTGCCTGGAGGAGGGACTACGAGCAGTACTTC
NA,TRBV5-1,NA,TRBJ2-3,CASSLSDGSPTDTQYF,TGCGCCAGCAGCTTATCTGATGGCAGCCCGACGGATACGCAGTATTTT
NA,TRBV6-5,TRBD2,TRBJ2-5,CASSPLGGSRETQYF,TGTGCCAGCAGTCCCCTGGGAGGGTCACGAGAGACCCAGTACTTC
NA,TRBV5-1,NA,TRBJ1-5,CASSLQGTSNQPQHF,TGCGCCAGCAGCTTGCAGGGGACGAGCAATCAGCCCCAGCATTTT
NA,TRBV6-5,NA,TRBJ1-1,CASSLGPQGGTEAFF,TGTGCCAGCAGTTTGGGCCCCCAAGGAGGCACTGAAGCTTTCTTT
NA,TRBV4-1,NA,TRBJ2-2,CASTQGGELFF,TGCGCCAGCACCCAGGGCGGGGAGCTGTTTTTT
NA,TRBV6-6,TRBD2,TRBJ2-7,CASSLASGGHEQYF,TGTGCCAGCAGCCTTGCTAGCGGGGGCCACGAGCAGTACTTC
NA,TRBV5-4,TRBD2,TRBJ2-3,CASSFDGGEGRGDTQYF,TGTGCCAGCAGCTTTGATGGGGGGGAAGGTAGGGGAGATACGCAGTATTTT
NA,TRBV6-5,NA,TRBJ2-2,CASRRDGAGELFF,TGTGCCAGCAGACGGGACGGAGCCGGGGAGCTGTTTTTT
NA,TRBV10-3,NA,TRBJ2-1,CAIKLESYNEQFF,TGTGCCATCAAGTTGGAGTCCTACAATGAGCAGTTCTTC
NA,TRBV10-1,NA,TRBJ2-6,CASRLLEGGANVLTF,TGCGCCAGCAGGCTGTTAGAGGGAGGGGCCAACGTCCTGACTTTC
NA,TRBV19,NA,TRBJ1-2,CASSIVKSGGYTF,TGTGCCAGTAGTATTGTGAAGTCGGGTGGCTACACCTTC
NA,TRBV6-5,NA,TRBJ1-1,CASSWRQNTEAFF,TGTGCCAGCAGTTGGCGACAGAACACTGAAGCTTTCTTT
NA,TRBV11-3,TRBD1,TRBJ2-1,CASSSGTVNEQFF,TGTGCCAGCAGCTCCGGGACAGTTAATGAGCAGTTCTTC
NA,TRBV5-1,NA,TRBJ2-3,CASSLALLAGTDTQYF,TGCGCCAGCAGCTTGGCTTTACTCGCCGGCACAGATACGCAGTATTTT
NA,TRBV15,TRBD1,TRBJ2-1,CATSMDRVEQFF,TGTGCCACCAGCATGGACAGGGTTGAGCAGTTCTTC
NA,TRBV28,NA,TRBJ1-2,CASSTGRGYTF,TGTGCCAGCAGTACAGGGAGGGGCTACACCTTC
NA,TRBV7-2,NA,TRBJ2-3,CASSLEGSTDTQYF,TGTGCCAGCAGCTTAGAGGGAAGCACAGATACGCAGTATTTT
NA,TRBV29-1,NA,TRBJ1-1,CSLEGEGLAFF,TGCAGCCTGGAGGGGGAAGGGTTAGCTTTCTTT
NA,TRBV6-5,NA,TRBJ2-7,CASSGQGRAYEQYF,TGTGCCAGCAGTGGCCAGGGACGAGCCTACGAGCAGTACTTC
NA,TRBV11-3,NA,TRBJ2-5,CASSSAGNGPQYF,TGTGCCAGCAGCTCGGCAGGGAACGGGCCCCAGTACTTC
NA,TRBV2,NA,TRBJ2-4,CASSENRRGNIQYF,TGTGCCAGCAGTGAAAACAGGAGGGGAAACATTCAGTACTTC
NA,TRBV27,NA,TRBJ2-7,CASSYTFPRDLRVEQYF,TGTGCCAGCAGTTACACCTTTCCCAGGGACCTTAGGGTCGAGCAGTACTTC
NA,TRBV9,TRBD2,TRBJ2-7,CASSVAAGGRDEQYF,TGTGCCAGCAGCGTAGCGGCGGGGGGCCGCGACGAGCAGTACTTC
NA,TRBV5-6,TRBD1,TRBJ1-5,CASSRTGRDQPQHF,TGTGCCAGCAGCCGGACAGGACGCGATCAGCCCCAGCATTTT
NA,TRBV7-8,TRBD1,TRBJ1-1,CASSPRTGSNTEAFF,TGTGCCAGCAGCCCTCGGACAGGGAGCAACACTGAAGCTTTCTTT
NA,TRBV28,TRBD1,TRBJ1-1,CASSSPGQGATEAFF,TGTGCCAGCAGTTCGCCGGGACAGGGGGCCACTGAAGCTTTCTTT
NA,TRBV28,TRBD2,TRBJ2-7,CASSFELAGQTYEQYF,TGTGCCAGCAGTTTCGAGCTAGCGGGGCAGACCTACGAGCAGTACTTC
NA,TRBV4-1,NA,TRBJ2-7,CASSQVDSSYEQYF,TGCGCCAGCAGCCAAGTTGACAGCTCCTACGAGCAGTACTTC
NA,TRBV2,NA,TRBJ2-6,CASSDPTGANVLTF,TGTGCCAGCAGTGACCCAACGGGGGCCAACGTCCTGACTTTC
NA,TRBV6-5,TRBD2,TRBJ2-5,CASTQGSGWGGTQYF,TGTGCCAGCACTCAAGGGAGCGGGTGGGGGGGGACCCAGTACTTC
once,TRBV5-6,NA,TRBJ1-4,CASSLIARHVEEKLFF,TGTGCCAGCAGCTTGATAGCGAGACACGTGGAAGAAAAACTGTTTTTT
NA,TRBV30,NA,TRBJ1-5,CAWSLSGVALGNQPQHF,TGTGCCTGGAGTCTATCCGGGGTGGCCCTGGGCAATCAGCCCCAGCATTTT
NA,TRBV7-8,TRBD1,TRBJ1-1,CASSSKGQAGTEAFF,TGTGCCAGCAGCTCCAAAGGACAGGCGGGCACTGAAGCTTTCTTT
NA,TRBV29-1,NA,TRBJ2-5,CSVEALGETQYF,TGCAGCGTCGAGGCCCTGGGGGAGACCCAGTACTTC
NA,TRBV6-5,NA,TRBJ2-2,CASRGGTGELFF,TGTGCCAGCAGGGGGGGCACCGGGGAGCTGTTTTTT
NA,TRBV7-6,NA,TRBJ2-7,CASSLIGGSLREQYF,TGTGCCAGCAGCTTAATTGGCGGGTCTTTGAGAGAGCAGTACTTC
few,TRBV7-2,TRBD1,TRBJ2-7,CASSFDRANEQYF,TGTGCCAGCAGCTTTGACAGGGCCAATGAGCAGTACTTC
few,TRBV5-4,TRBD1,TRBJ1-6,CASSLGGQRLGGVSPLHF,TGTGCCAGCAGCTTGGGGGGACAGAGGCTAGGCGGGGTTTCACCCCTCCACTTT
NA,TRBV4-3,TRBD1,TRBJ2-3,CASSQETGGTDTQYF,TGCGCCAGCAGCCAAGAAACAGGGGGCACAGATACGCAGTATTTT
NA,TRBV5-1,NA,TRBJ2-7,CASSFGSGLSSYEQYF,NA
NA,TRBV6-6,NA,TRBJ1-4,CASRSVMTTNEKLFF,TGTGCCAGCAGAAGCGTAATGACAACTAATGAAAAACTGTTTTTT
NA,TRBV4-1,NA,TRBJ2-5,CASSQKHTWGTLKETQYF,TGCGCCAGCAGCCAAAAACACACTTGGGGGACTCTAAAAGAGACCCAGTACTTC
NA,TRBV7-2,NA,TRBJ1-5,CASSLVTTSNQPQHF,TGTGCCAGCAGCTTAGTGACCACTAGCAATCAGCCCCAGCATTTT
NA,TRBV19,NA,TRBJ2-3,CASSRTGPSTDTQYF,TGTGCCAGTAGCCGAACCGGGCCTAGCACAGATACGCAGTATTTT
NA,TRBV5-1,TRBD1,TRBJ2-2,CASSLDWDRVTGELFF,TGCGCCAGCAGCTTGGATTGGGACAGGGTTACCGGGGAGCTGTTTTTT
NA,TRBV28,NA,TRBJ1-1,CASSETIRAFF,TGTGCCAGCAGTGAAACAATTAGGGCTTTCTTT
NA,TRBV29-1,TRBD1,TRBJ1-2,CSAIGGQGNYGYTF,TGCAGCGCCATCGGGGGACAGGGAAACTATGGCTACACCTTC
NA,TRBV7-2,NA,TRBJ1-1,CASSLLVTASMNTEAFF,TGTGCCAGCAGCTTATTGGTGACAGCCAGTATGAACACTGAAGCTTTCTTT
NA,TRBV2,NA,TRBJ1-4,CASSDATNEKLFF,TGTGCCAGCAGCGATGCAACTAATGAAAAACTGTTTTTT
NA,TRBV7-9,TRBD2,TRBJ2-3,CASSLRTSGRADTQYF,TGTGCCAGCAGCTTGCGGACTAGCGGGAGAGCAGATACGCAGTATTTT
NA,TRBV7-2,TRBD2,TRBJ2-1,CASSSRVGGNNEQFF,TGTGCCAGCAGCTCACGGGTGGGAGGGAACAATGAGCAGTTCTTC
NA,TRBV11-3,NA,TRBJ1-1,CASSLSGGGAAFF,TGTGCCAGCAGCTTATCGGGGGGAGGCGCCGCTTTCTTT